This TCR beta chain is drawn from a study of shared clonotypes between healthy human individuals. Findings of the study overall: The generation probabilities recorded for non-shared clonotypes fell below those of clonotypes shared by all four donors.

This clone was seen once. What it binds is unknown. Sequencing used immunoSEQ multiplex PCR; TCRdb keeps in-frame clones, though not all of them. The sample lists roughly 1,100,000 clones; about three quarters were seen once. This CDR3 region has 17 residues. With V trimmed by 5 bases and J by 5 bases, 15 bases remained unmatched. Germline lookup yields CDR1 SGHNT and CDR2 YYREEE (reference sequence). The TCR comes from a man in his late teens or twenties in good health. The J gene is TRBJ2-1, the V gene TRBV5-4; 8 bases are shared with TRBD2. Sequenced input: memory CD4+ T cells sorted from blood. The sample's subset: CD45RA-negative fraction. The DNA of the CDR3 is TGTGCCAGCAGACCCAGCCTCTTGCCGGGAGGGAACAATGAGCAGTTCTTC. This gives the protein CASRPSLLPGGNNEQFF.